A single sample is the source of the 30 T cell receptor beta chains below, sequenced in a study of T-cell reconstitution after alpha-beta-depleted transplantation in children. Preparation of the TCRbeta library involved a method that used unique molecular identifiers. TCRdb used MiXCR to reprocess the PCR reads, holding one entry per CDR3 protein. The sample includes around 960,000 distinct CDR3 sequences, around 30% of them seen just once. Sequencing used PBMCs, mostly from graft donor cells, obtained 360 days after TCRalphabeta/CD19-depleted stem cell transplant. Receptor source: a boy less than two years old who had a stem cell transplant for SCID, so the T cells may come from the graft donor.

The CDR3 loop is CASSRGTGVYEQYF. For the CDR3, the DNA is TGTGCCAGCAGCCGGGGGACAGGGGTTTACGAGCAGTACTTC. The chain employs TRBV4-2 and TRBJ2-7; the match to TRBD1 covers 10 bases. Germline V gene data show CDR1 as LGHNA and CDR2 as YNFKEQ. There are 14 residues in the CDR3. The V segment lost 4 bases and the J segment 4 bases; nucleotides outside the gene matches: 4.

The rearrangement links TRBV6-5 to TRBJ1-1; D remains unclear. Germline-derived CDR1 and CDR2 are MNHEY and SVGAGI. Trimming took off 3 bases at V and 2 bases at J, with 13 bases between the two ends. This CDR3 is 15 amino acids long. CDR3 sequence (DNA): TGTGCCAGCAGTTATTCCCAGGCCTCTAACACTGAAGCTTTCTTT. Encoded protein: CASSYSQASNTEAFF.

This clonotype was observed a handful of times. The V call is TRBV5-1, the J call TRBJ2-2, with D possibly matching TRBD1 (5 bases). The CDR3 consists of 14 residues. CDR1 and CDR2 (germline): SGHRS, YFSETQ. V dropped 1 base and J dropped 4 bases, with 8 bases sitting between them. The CDR3 nucleotides read TGCGCCAGCAGCTTGCTGGACACCACCGGGGAGCTGTTTTTT. Translated, it gives CASSLLDTTGELFF. The whole variable domain, filled in from reference TRBV5-1 and TRBJ2-2, reads KAGVTQTPRYLIKTRGQQVTLSCSPISGHRSVSWYQQTPGQGLQFLFEYFSETQRNKGNFPGRFSGRQFSNSRSEMNVSTLELGDSALYLCASSLLDTTGELFFGEGSRLTVL.

This clonotype has a single count. The J gene is TRBJ2-5, the V gene TRBV12-3 or TRBV12-4, with a tentative D call TRBD1 (5 bases). The V end lost 6 bases, the J end lost 5 bases, and 16 bases lay between the germline ends. CDR3 length equals 14 residues. In DNA, the CDR3 is TGTGCCAGCAGATCTTTTGGGGCCCGGGAGACCCAGTACTTC. This encodes CASRSFGARETQYF.

There are many counts of this clonotype. The chain links TRBV7-8 to TRBJ2-3; D gene ambiguous. V lost 0 bases to trimming and J lost 4 bases, with 14 bases between them. The CDR3 sequence is 16 residues long. Germline values: CDR1 SGHVS, CDR2 FQNEAQ. CDR3 residues: CASSLARIFWADTQYF. CDR3 DNA: TGTGCCAGCAGCTTAGCGCGGATTTTTTGGGCAGATACGCAGTATTTT.

V usage is TRBV5-5 and J usage is TRBJ2-7; D may be TRBD1 (6 bases). V gave up 0 bases and J gave up 0 bases, with 13 bases separating them. The CDR3 is made up of 16 amino acids. CDR1 and CDR2 from the germline V gene are SGHKS and YYEKEE (reference sequence). CDR3 in amino acids: CASSLETGFSSYEQYF. The CDR3 DNA sequence: TGTGCCAGCAGCTTGGAAACAGGGTTCTCCTCCTACGAGCAGTACTTC.

V and J are TRBV7-2 and TRBJ1-1; D possibly corresponds to TRBD1 (5 bases). Germline V lookup: CDR1 SGHTA, CDR2 FQGNSA. The CDR3 sequence is 15 residues long. Trimming stripped 6 bases from V and 0 bases from J, with 14 bases between. In DNA form, the CDR3 reads TGTGCCAGCAGGGATTCAGGGAGGATGAACACTGAAGCTTTCTTT. This sequence encodes CASRDSGRMNTEAFF.

This chain uses TRBV6-1 with TRBJ2-2, with 9 nucleotides matching TRBD1. The J segment lost 8 bases and the V segment lost 6 bases, leaving 13 bases of the junction unmatched. Germline CDR1 reads MNHNS; CDR2 reads SASEGT. The CDR3 totals 16 residues. The CDR3 region is CASREQGAQLNGELFF. The CDR3 DNA sequence: TGTGCCAGCAGGGAACAGGGGGCACAGCTGAATGGGGAGCTGTTTTTT.

The sample holds a few counts of this clonotype. V gene TRBV2 combines with J gene TRBJ2-1, with no clear D. This CDR3 region has 13 residues. CDR1 is SNHLY and CDR2 is FYNNEI in the germline V gene. Trimming removed 2 bases from V and 7 bases from J, with 9 bases in between. The chain's CDR3 is CASSESARNEQFF. Here the CDR3 DNA reads TGTGCCAGCAGTGAATCGGCTCGAAATGAGCAGTTCTTC.

This clonotype was seen many times. The V call is TRBV5-1, the J call TRBJ2-5, with unresolved D. Germline V gene lookup returns CDR1 SGHRS and CDR2 YFSETQ. The CDR3 is 14 amino acids. With 0 bases removed from V and 1 base from J, the gap between germline ends came to 7 bases. The CDR3 protein is CASSLVAAQETQYF. The CDR3 DNA follows: TGCGCCAGCAGCTTGGTGGCAGCCCAAGAGACCCAGTACTTC.

The gene calls are TRBV29-1 and TRBJ2-1, with 7 bases that match TRBD2. CDR1 is SQVTM and CDR2 is ANQGSEA in the germline V gene. This CDR3 is 13 amino acids long. V gave up 7 bases and J gave up 4 bases; unmatched junction bases: 7. CDR3 in DNA: TGCAGCGCTGGGGGGGACGGGTACAATGAGCAGTTCTTC. Translation gives CSAGGDGYNEQFF.

The V call is TRBV5-5, the J call TRBJ1-1; maybe TRBD1 (6 bases). The CDR3 is made up of 13 amino acids. Germline CDR1 reads SGHKS; CDR2 reads YYEKEE (reference sequence). V gave up 3 bases and J gave up 4 bases, with 10 bases separating them. CDR3 nucleotides: TGTGCCAGCAGCTACAGGGCTGGCACTGAAGCTTTCTTT. Protein product: CASSYRAGTEAFF.

The chain couples TRBV15 to TRBJ2-1; D may match TRBD1 or TRBD2 (5 bases each). CDR3 length: 16 residues. Between the trimmed V and J ends, which lost 3 bases and 3 bases, there was a span of 15 bases. Germline CDR1 LNHNV, CDR2 YYDKDF (reference sequence). As DNA, the CDR3 is TGTGCCACCAGCAGGGGCTGGGGGATAGACTACAATGAGCAGTTCTTC. Translating gives CATSRGWGIDYNEQFF.

This clonotype was observed a handful of times. V and J are TRBV5-1 and TRBJ1-5; perhaps TRBD1 as D (6 bases). This CDR3 spans 15 amino acids. CDR1 and CDR2 (germline): SGHRS, YFSETQ. Trimming cost V 0 bases and J 7 bases, with 14 bases left between them. CDR3 DNA: TGCGCCAGCAGCTTGGAGCCAGGGGAAAGGCAGCCCCAGCATTTT. This codes for CASSLEPGERQPQHF.

This clonotype was picked up a small number of times. CDR3 sequence: CASSGQGLAFF. The CDR3 nucleotides are TGCGCCAGCAGCGGACAGGGGTTGGCTTTCTTT. The chain recombines TRBV5-1 with TRBJ1-1; 9 bases match TRBD1. The junction had 3 bases not matched to a gene; V was cut back by 4 bases and J by 11 bases. The CDR3 is 11 residues long. From germline, CDR1 is SGHRS and CDR2 YFSETQ.

This clonotype was recorded at least ten times. The chain joins TRBV18 to TRBJ2-7; 10 nucleotides match TRBD1. The CDR3 is 15 residues long. Germline trimming cut 0 bases from V and 5 bases from J; bases unmatched to any gene: 4. The germline gives CDR1 KGHSH, CDR2 LQKENI. The CDR3 DNA reads as TGTGCCAGCTCACCACCGGGGACAGGGGCGAACGAGCAGTACTTC. Translated: CASSPPGTGANEQYF. The entire variable domain, with the rest obtained from reference TRBV18 and TRBJ2-7, is as follows: NAGVMQNPRHLVRRRGQEARLRCSPMKGHSHVYWYRQLPEEGLKFMVYLQKENIIDESGMPKERFSAEFPKEGPSILRIQQVVRGDSAAYFCASSPPGTGANEQYFGPGTRLTVT.

The rearrangement links TRBV12-3 or TRBV12-4 to TRBJ2-3; D unresolved. The CDR3 sequence is 15 residues long. V was pared by 5 bases and J by 4 bases, with 16 bases between. CDR3 in DNA: TGTGCCAGCAGTCCGGACGGCGGAGAGGCAGATACGCAGTATTTT. Protein: CASSPDGGEADTQYF.

The rearrangement joins TRBV7-6 to TRBJ2-5, with 7 bases that match TRBD1. The CDR3 length is 16 residues. The trim removed 2 bases at V and 0 bases at J, leaving 6 bases unmatched. Germline-derived CDR1 and CDR2 are SGHVS and FNYEAQ. The CDR3 protein is CASSLLGTEYQETQYF. The CDR3, as DNA: TGTGCCAGCAGCTTATTAGGGACAGAATACCAAGAGACCCAGTACTTC.

This clonotype was detected only once. CDR3: CSARDGLTGEGYGYTF. CDR3 DNA: TGCAGTGCTAGAGATGGCTTGACAGGGGAAGGTTATGGCTACACCTTC. The genes are TRBV20-1 and TRBJ1-2, with 8 positions matching TRBD1. The J segment lost 5 bases and the V segment lost 0 bases, leaving 11 bases of the junction unmatched. The germline gives CDR1 DFQATT, CDR2 SNEGSKA (reference sequence). The CDR3 covers 16 residues.

This clonotype showed up just a few times. This chain joins TRBV29-1 and TRBJ2-1; D call uncertain. The V and J ends lost 2 bases and 4 bases respectively, with 9 bases between them. The CDR3 is 13 amino acids. The germline gives CDR1 SQVTM, CDR2 ANQGSEA. CDR3 in amino acids: CSVEQVRYNEQFF. DNA for the CDR3: TGCAGCGTTGAACAAGTGAGGTACAATGAGCAGTTCTTC.

This clonotype was counted only a few times. CDR3 DNA: TGCAGCGTTGAAGCGGCAGGGACCTACACGCAGTATTTT. This gives the protein CSVEAAGTYTQYF. The chain uses TRBV29-1 and TRBJ2-3; D assignment may be TRBD1 or TRBD2 (5 bases each). The V gene's germline CDR1 is SQVTM and CDR2 ANQGSEA. The CDR3 contains 13 residues. V lost 1 base and J lost 9, with 14 bases in between.

The chain has TRBV10-3 and TRBJ2-7; 10 nucleotides match TRBD1. The CDR3 has 14 residues. The germline V gene has CDR1 ENHRY and CDR2 SYGVKD. V shed 6 bases and J 3 bases; nucleotides not matched to a gene: 5. This CDR3 reads CAIRAGTGDYEQYF. CDR3 nucleotide sequence: TGTGCCATCAGGGCCGGGACAGGGGACTACGAGCAGTACTTC.

This chain uses TRBV7-9 with TRBJ2-1; 9 bases are shared with TRBD2. V lost 2 bases, J lost 2 bases, and 4 bases stayed unmatched. Germline V gene lookup returns CDR1 SEHNR and CDR2 FQNEAQ (reference sequence). The CDR3 totals 16 residues. This CDR3 reads CASSLPGLAPYNEQFF. The CDR3 coding sequence is TGTGCCAGCAGCTTACCAGGACTAGCGCCCTACAATGAGCAGTTCTTC.

This clonotype was picked up a small number of times. This chain uses TRBV6-1 with TRBJ1-2, with D unresolved. V was pared by 6 bases and J by 2 bases, with 10 bases between. Germline assignment: CDR1 MNHNS and CDR2 SASEGT. The CDR3 runs to 13 residues. The CDR3 here is CASSIGRNYGYTF. The CDR3 bases are TGTGCCAGCAGCATCGGCAGAAACTATGGCTACACCTTC.

The genes are TRBV29-1 and TRBJ2-3; 10 nucleotides align to TRBD2. V shed 2 bases and J 1 base; nucleotides not matched to a gene: 0. CDR3 length equals 14 residues. Germline V lookup: CDR1 SQVTM, CDR2 ANQGSEA. As DNA, the CDR3 is TGCAGCGTTGAACTAGCGGGGGGCACAGATACGCAGTATTTT. Translating gives CSVELAGGTDTQYF.

The chain uses TRBV4-3 and TRBJ2-2; TRBD2 is a possible D gene (5 bases). Germline CDR1 reads LGHNA; CDR2 reads YSLEER. Trimming pared 4 bases from V and 4 bases from J, leaving 10 bases between. CDR3 length equals 14 residues. CDR3 nucleotide sequence: TGCGCCAGCAGCCGGGTCGGGGTCACCGGGGAGCTGTTTTTT. This codes for CASSRVGVTGELFF.

This chain connects TRBV15 to TRBJ2-7; unclear D gene. Germline V gene sequence: CDR1 LNHNV, CDR2 YYDKDF (reference sequence). Trimming pared 0 bases from V and 6 bases from J, leaving 6 bases between. The CDR3 sequence is 12 residues long. The CDR3 here is CATSRDYGEQYF. The CDR3 DNA sequence: TGTGCCACCAGCAGAGATTACGGCGAGCAGTACTTC.

The genes are TRBV12-3 or TRBV12-4 and TRBJ2-1; a possible D gene is TRBD1 (5 bases). The CDR3 length is 11 residues. The V and J ends lost 8 bases and 3 bases respectively, with 5 bases between them. This CDR3 reads CASQGYNEQFF. The CDR3 coding sequence is TGTGCCAGCCAGGGCTACAATGAGCAGTTCTTC.

This clonotype turned up a few times. The V call is TRBV24-1, the J call TRBJ2-7, with TRBD1 matching 9 bases. CDR1 and CDR2 from the germline V gene are KGHDR and SFDVKD. The trim removed 4 bases at V and 2 bases at J, leaving 5 bases unmatched. CDR3 length equals 15 residues. The CDR3 sequence: CATSDPGTGTYEQYF. The CDR3 DNA is TGTGCCACCAGTGACCCCGGGACAGGGACCTACGAGCAGTACTTC.

This clonotype was seen a handful of times. The chain recombines TRBV9 with TRBJ2-2; the D is unclear. The CDR3 has 15 amino acids. The V end lost 6 bases, the J end lost 4 bases, and 16 bases lay between the germline ends. Germline V gene sequence: CDR1 SGDLS, CDR2 YYNGEE. The CDR3 is CASTTLMGGTGELFF. The CDR3 DNA sequence: TGTGCCAGCACAACCCTGATGGGTGGCACCGGGGAGCTGTTTTTT.